This passage covers 5 T cell receptor beta chains from one sample sequenced in a study of T cell repertoires in cytomegalovirus infection. Antigens for these TCRs are unknown. MiXCR, run by TCRdb on the reads, gives a single entry per CDR3 protein. The sample includes about 920,000 distinct CDR3 sequences, roughly 30% of them seen just once. The sample was cultured CD8+ T cells from PBMCs, taken from culture after CMV antigen stimulation. Receptors originate from a human donor in good health (CMV status not recorded). Some clones in this sample may be carry-over from other donors' samples.

This clonotype was counted many times. The rearrangement uses TRBV7-6 and TRBJ2-4; perhaps TRBD2 as D (6 bases). The V gene's germline CDR1 is SGHVS and CDR2 FNYEAQ. The CDR3 sequence is 16 residues long. V was clipped by 5 bases and J by 3 bases, with 17 bases between them. In nucleotides, the CDR3 is TGTGCCAGCAGCCCCGGGACTGGAGTTGGCAAAAACATTCAGTACTTC. This gives the protein CASSPGTGVGKNIQYF.

The table lists this clonotype with a few counts. V is TRBV7-8 and J is TRBJ2-7, with D possibly matching TRBD1 (5 bases). Germline lookup yields CDR1 SGHVS and CDR2 FQNEAQ. CDR3 size: 17 residues. V was trimmed by 3 bases and J by 3 bases, leaving 21 bases between them. In nucleotides, the CDR3 is TGTGCCAGCAGCTTTAATCAAGGGGTCCCCCTCTACTACGAGCAGTACTTC. This gives the protein CASSFNQGVPLYYEQYF.

This clonotype was seen a handful of times. The CDR3 sequence is CASSARKDPGDTEAFF. The CDR3 DNA reads as TGTGCCAGCAGTGCCCGGAAAGACCCGGGGGACACTGAAGCTTTCTTT. J is TRBJ1-1 and V is TRBV2; D might be TRBD1 (5 bases). Germline values: CDR1 SNHLY, CDR2 FYNNEI. The CDR3 runs to 16 residues. V lost 4 bases and J 3 bases, leaving 18 bases between the germline ends.

This clonotype was observed a few times. This chain links TRBV5-7 with TRBJ1-1, with D hard to call. TRBV5-7 has ORF status, its function being uncertain. Trimming took off 5 bases at V and 1 base at J, with 12 bases between the two ends. This CDR3 has 14 amino acids. This CDR3 reads CASRWTKGNTEAFF. For the CDR3, the DNA is TGTGCCAGCAGGTGGACTAAAGGGAACACTGAAGCTTTCTTT.

The chain links TRBV20-1 to TRBJ2-1; D may be TRBD2 (5 bases). The CDR3 has 14 residues. The germline V gene has CDR1 DFQATT and CDR2 SNEGSKA (reference sequence). Trimming left V 1 base short and J 9 bases short, with 16 bases between. This CDR3 is CSARVSDPSFEQFF. The CDR3 DNA is TGCAGTGCTAGAGTCTCCGATCCTAGCTTTGAGCAGTTCTTC.